This entry lists 13 T cell receptor beta chains sequenced from one sample in a study of siplizumab effects on memory and regulatory T cells. Profiling relied on immunoSEQ multiplex PCR, and the TCRdb table lists in-frame clones only, not all of them. The sample lists approximately 100,000 clones, just under 95% occurring once. Sequencing was done on a sample of non-Treg CD4+ T cells sorted from blood. These receptors were obtained from a human donor in good health.

The chain carries TRBV6-6 and TRBJ2-2; D not resolved. From germline, CDR1 is MNHNY and CDR2 SVGAGI (reference sequence). This CDR3 is 13 amino acids long. With 5 bases removed from V and 5 bases from J, the gap between germline ends came to 9 bases. CDR3 DNA sequence: TGTGCCAGCAGTCCTCAGCCTACCGGGGAGCTGTTTTTT. This sequence encodes CASSPQPTGELFF.

The V call is TRBV2, the J call TRBJ1-5, with unresolved D. Trimming cost V 10 bases and J 7 bases, with 17 bases left between them. This CDR3 is 13 amino acids long. Germline CDR1 and CDR2: SNHLY and FYNNEI. The CDR3 nucleotides are TGTGCCACCGACATGTCAGGAGGGCAGCCCCAGCATTTT. Amino acid sequence: CATDMSGGQPQHF. Supplemented by reference TRBV2 and TRBJ1-5, the full variable domain reads EPEVTQTPSHQVTQMGQEVILRCVPISNHLYFYWYRQILGQKVEFLVSFYNNEISEKSEIFDDQFSVERPDGSNFTLKIRSTKLEDSAMYFCATDMSGGQPQHFGDGTRLSIL.

V is TRBV5-8 and J is TRBJ2-7; 9 bases align to TRBD1. Germline assignment: CDR1 SGHTS and CDR2 YDEGEE. V lost 2 bases to trimming and J lost 1 base; unmatched junction nucleotides: 4. The CDR3 extends over 15 amino acids. This CDR3 is CASSLGTGISYEQYF. CDR3 sequence (DNA): TGTGCCAGCAGCTTAGGGACAGGGATATCCTACGAGCAGTACTTC.

The V gene is TRBV14, the J gene TRBJ1-4; no definite D call. V gave up 0 bases and J gave up 8 bases, with 4 bases separating them. The CDR3 extends over 12 amino acids. Germline-derived CDR1 and CDR2 are SGHDN and FVKESK. The DNA for the CDR3 is TGTGCCAGCAGCCAAGAAAGGGAAAAACTGTTTTTT. This translates into CASSQEREKLFF. Supplemented by reference TRBV14 and TRBJ1-4, the full variable domain reads EAGVTQFPSHSVIEKGQTVTLRCDPISGHDNLYWYRRVMGKEIKFLLHFVKESKQDESGMPNNRFLAERTGGTYSTLKVQPAELEDSGVYFCASSQEREKLFFGSGTQLSVL.

The chain employs TRBV9 and TRBJ2-3; 10 positions agree with TRBD2. This CDR3 is built from 18 residues. J lost 0 bases, V lost 2 bases, and 9 bases had no gene match. Looked up from germline, CDR1 is SGDLS and CDR2 is YYNGEE. The DNA for the CDR3 is TGTGCCAGCAGCGTCGGACTAGCGGAATTTTCTAGCACAGATACGCAGTATTTT. It codes for CASSVGLAEFSSTDTQYF.

V and J are TRBV30 and TRBJ2-5; TRBD1 or TRBD2 may be the D gene (5 bases each). The CDR3 totals 10 residues. Germline V gene data show CDR1 as GTSNPN and CDR2 as SVGIG (reference sequence). The V gene lost 3 bases and the J gene lost 9 bases, with 8 bases spanning the gap. The CDR3 loop reads CAWSRGSQYF. The CDR3 nucleotides are TGTGCCTGGAGCCGGGGCTCCCAGTACTTC.

The chain has TRBV23-1 and TRBJ2-4; D is possibly TRBD1 (6 bases). TRBV23-1 is an ORF, with its function uncertain. This CDR3 spans 13 amino acids. V shed 6 bases and J shed 3 bases, with 9 bases lying between them. The CDR3 here is CASRGANKNIQYF. In DNA form, the CDR3 reads TGCGCCAGCAGGGGGGCAAACAAAAACATTCAGTACTTC.

The chain uses TRBV18 and TRBJ2-3, with TRBD2 matching over 11 bases. Germline-derived CDR1 and CDR2 are KGHSH and LQKENI. The J segment lost 2 bases and the V segment lost 6 bases, leaving 4 bases of the junction unmatched. There are 15 residues in the CDR3. CDR3 in amino acids: CASSTSGGLTDTQYF. The CDR3 coding sequence is TGTGCCAGCTCTACTAGCGGGGGACTCACAGATACGCAGTATTTT.

V gene TRBV30 combines with J gene TRBJ2-1, with D unclear. Germline V gene data show CDR1 as GTSNPN and CDR2 as SVGIG (reference sequence). The CDR3 totals 15 residues. V gave up 0 bases and J gave up 6 bases, with 15 bases separating them. The CDR3 nucleotides read TGTGCCTGGAGTGTCGGACCCCTAAGGTCCAATGAGCAGTTCTTC. It yields the protein CAWSVGPLRSNEQFF.

The chain links TRBV7-2 to TRBJ2-1, with D tentatively TRBD2 (5 bases). Germline V gene data show CDR1 as SGHTA and CDR2 as FQGNSA. The CDR3 extends over 13 amino acids. Trimming left V 5 bases short and J 3 bases short, with 8 bases between. The DNA of the CDR3 is TGTGCCAGCAGCCCGACTATCTACAATGAGCAGTTCTTC. Residues: CASSPTIYNEQFF.

This chain connects TRBV28 to TRBJ2-6; a possible D gene is TRBD2 (6 bases). V lost 5 bases and J lost 4, with 12 bases in between. CDR3 length equals 15 residues. CDR1 is MDHEN, CDR2 SYDVKM, per germline. This CDR3 reads CASSIGGSGANVLTF. The DNA of the CDR3 is TGTGCCAGCAGTATCGGGGGATCGGGGGCCAACGTCCTGACTTTC.

This clone was recorded once. The chain couples TRBV7-9 to TRBJ2-2; D is unresolved. Trimming took off 1 base at V and 1 base at J, with 4 bases between the two ends. The CDR3 extends over 14 amino acids. Germline V CDR1 and CDR2: SEHNR, FQNEAQ (reference sequence). CDR3 sequence (DNA): TGTGCCAGCAGCTTAGGACAGAACACCGGGGAGCTGTTTTTT. It is translated as CASSLGQNTGELFF.

This clone was observed a few times. V is TRBV7-9 and J is TRBJ2-7; D gene ambiguous. Deletions cut 8 bases from V and 9 bases from J, with 14 bases between. Looked up from germline, CDR1 is SEHNR and CDR2 is FQNEAQ (reference sequence). The CDR3 is 11 residues long. CDR3 DNA: TGTGCCAGCTCGAATATGGTTGGGCAGTACTTC. Its translation: CASSNMVGQYF.